This TCR beta chain stems from a study of blood T cell repertoires in COVID-19. Background on the study: Acute and convalescent COVID-19 specimens originated in the United States, Italy and Spain. From T cells, B-cell-depleted T cells, or PBMCs came the material, which was cDNA or gDNA.

As processed by the authors: Amplified reference gene primers provided the basis for estimating nucleated cell counts. Sequencing was performed with immunoSEQ multiplex PCR; in TCRdb, only in-frame clones are kept and a portion is missing. Clonal size and the V and J genes are those of that table, whereas D and trimming came from the DNA. This sample has some 150,000 clones, with approximately 84% found just once. The germline gives CDR1 SNHLY, CDR2 FYNNEI. V shed 8 bases and J 6 bases; nucleotides not matched to a gene: 11. The CDR3 loop spans 14 amino acids. This clone has just a few counts. The V call is TRBV2, the J call TRBJ2-7, with 9 nucleotides matching TRBD2. The clonotype comes from a human donor with acute or convalescent COVID-19. The donor label of this sample is uncertain. Sequenced sample: peripheral blood. The CDR3 DNA reads as TGTGCCAGCGGGGCGGGACTAGCCCGGGGCGAGCAGTACTTC. It specifies CASGAGLARGEQYF.